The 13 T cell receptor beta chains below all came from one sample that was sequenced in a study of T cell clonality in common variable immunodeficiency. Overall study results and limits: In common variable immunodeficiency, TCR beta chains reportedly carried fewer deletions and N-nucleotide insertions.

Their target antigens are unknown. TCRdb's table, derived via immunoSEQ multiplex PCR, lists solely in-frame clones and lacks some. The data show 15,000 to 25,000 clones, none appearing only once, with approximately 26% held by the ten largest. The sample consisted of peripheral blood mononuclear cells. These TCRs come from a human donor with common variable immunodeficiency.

CDR3 DNA (partial): TGTGCCAGCAGTTACTATTTCCGCTACGAG. This encodes CASSYYFRYE. The full CDR3 sequence reads CASSYYFRYEQYF. The genes are TRBV6-2 or TRBV6-3 and TRBJ2-7; D unclear. Read coverage stops 3 residues before the CDR3 terminus; the germline J gene supplies the remainder. The ends were cut back, 1 base at V and 3 bases at J, with 7 bases in the middle. CDR1 is MNHEY and CDR2 is SVGEGT in the germline V gene. This CDR3 region has 13 residues.

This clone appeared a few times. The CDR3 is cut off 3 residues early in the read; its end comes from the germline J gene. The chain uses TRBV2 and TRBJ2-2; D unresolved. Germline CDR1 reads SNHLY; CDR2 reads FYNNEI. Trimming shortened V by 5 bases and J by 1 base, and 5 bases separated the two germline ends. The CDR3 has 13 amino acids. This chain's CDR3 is CASSNRNTGELFF. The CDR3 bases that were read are TGTGCCAGCAGTAACAGGAACACCGGGGAG.

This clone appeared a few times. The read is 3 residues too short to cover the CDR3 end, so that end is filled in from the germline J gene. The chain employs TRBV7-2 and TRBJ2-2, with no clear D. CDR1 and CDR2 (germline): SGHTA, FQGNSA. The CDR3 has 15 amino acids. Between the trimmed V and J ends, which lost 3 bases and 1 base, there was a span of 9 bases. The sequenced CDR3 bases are TGTGCCAGCAGCTTGGCGGCATTGAACACCGGGGAG. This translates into CASSLAALNTGE. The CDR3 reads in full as CASSLAALNTGELFF. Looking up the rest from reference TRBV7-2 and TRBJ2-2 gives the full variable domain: GAGVSQSPSNKVTEKGKDVELRCDPISGHTALYWYRQSLGQGLEFLIYFQGNSAPDKSGLPSDRFSAERTGGSVSTLTIQRTQQEDSAVYLCASSLAALNTGELFFGEGSRLTVL.

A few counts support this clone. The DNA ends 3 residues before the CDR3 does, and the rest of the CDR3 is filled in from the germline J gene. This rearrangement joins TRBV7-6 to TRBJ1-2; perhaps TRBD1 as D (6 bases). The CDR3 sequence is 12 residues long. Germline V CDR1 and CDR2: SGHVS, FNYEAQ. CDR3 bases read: TGTGCCAGCAGCACAACAGGGAACGGC. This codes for CASSTTGNG. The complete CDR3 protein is CASSTTGNGYTF. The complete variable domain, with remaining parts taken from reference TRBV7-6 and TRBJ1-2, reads GAGVSQSPRYKVTKRGQDVALRCDPISGHVSLYWYRQALGQGPEFLTYFNYEAQQDKSGLPNDRFSAERPEGSISTLTIQRTEQRDSAMYRCASSTTGNGYTFGSGTRLTVV.

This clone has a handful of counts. CDR3 amino acids: CASSEVRGRGGEQYF. Partial CDR3 DNA: TGTGCCAGCAGTGAAGTAAGGGGGAGGGGTGGCGAG. V and J are TRBV6-1 and TRBJ2-7, with a weak D call TRBD2 (7 bases). Read coverage stops 3 residues before the CDR3 terminus; the germline J gene supplies the remainder. V shed 1 base and J shed 6 bases, with 16 bases lying between them. The germline V gene has CDR1 MNHNS and CDR2 SASEGT. CDR3 length equals 15 residues.

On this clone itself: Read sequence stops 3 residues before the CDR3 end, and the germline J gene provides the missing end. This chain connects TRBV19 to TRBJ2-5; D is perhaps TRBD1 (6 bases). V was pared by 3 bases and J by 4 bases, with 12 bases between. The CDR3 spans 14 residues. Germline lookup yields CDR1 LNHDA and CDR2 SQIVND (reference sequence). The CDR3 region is CASSINGGSETQYF. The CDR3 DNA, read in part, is TGTGCCAGTAGTATTAATGGGGGCTCAGAGACC.

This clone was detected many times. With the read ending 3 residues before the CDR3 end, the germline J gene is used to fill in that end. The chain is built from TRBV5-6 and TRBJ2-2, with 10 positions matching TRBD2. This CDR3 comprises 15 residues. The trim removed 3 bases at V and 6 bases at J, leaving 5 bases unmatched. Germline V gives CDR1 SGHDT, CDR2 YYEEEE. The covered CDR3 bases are TGTGCCAGCAGCTACCTAGCGGGAGTCCCCGGGGAG. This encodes CASSYLAGVPGE. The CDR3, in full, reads CASSYLAGVPGELFF.

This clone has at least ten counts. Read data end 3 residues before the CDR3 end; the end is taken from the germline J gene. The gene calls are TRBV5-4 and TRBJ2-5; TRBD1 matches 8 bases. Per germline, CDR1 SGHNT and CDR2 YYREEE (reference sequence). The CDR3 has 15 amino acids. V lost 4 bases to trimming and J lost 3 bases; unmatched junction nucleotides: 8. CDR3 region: CASSRTGQGKETQYF. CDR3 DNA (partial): TGTGCCAGCAGCCGAACAGGACAGGGTAAAGAGACC.

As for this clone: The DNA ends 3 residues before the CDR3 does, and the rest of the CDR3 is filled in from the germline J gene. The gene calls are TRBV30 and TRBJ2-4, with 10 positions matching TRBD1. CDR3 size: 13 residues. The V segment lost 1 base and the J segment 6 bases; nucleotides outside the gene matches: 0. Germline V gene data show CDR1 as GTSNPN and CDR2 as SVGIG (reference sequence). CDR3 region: CAWSGDRGNIQYF. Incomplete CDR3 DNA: TGTGCCTGGAGTGGGGACAGGGGAAACATT.

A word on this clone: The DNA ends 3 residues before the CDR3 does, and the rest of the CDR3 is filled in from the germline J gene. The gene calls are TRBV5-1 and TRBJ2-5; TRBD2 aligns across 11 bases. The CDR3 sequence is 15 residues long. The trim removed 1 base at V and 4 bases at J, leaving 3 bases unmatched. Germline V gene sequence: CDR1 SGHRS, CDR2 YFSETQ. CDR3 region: CASSLTSGSGETQYF. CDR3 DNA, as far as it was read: TGCGCCAGCAGCTTGACTAGCGGGAGCGGAGAGACC.

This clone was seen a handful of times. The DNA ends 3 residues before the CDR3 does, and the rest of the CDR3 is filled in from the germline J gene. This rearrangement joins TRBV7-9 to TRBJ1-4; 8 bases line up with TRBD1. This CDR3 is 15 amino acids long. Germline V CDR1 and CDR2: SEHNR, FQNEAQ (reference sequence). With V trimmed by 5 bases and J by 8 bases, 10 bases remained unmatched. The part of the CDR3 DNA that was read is TGTGCCAGCAGCCATAATGCGGACAGGGAGGAAAAA. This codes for CASSHNADREEK. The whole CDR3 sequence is CASSHNADREEKLFF.

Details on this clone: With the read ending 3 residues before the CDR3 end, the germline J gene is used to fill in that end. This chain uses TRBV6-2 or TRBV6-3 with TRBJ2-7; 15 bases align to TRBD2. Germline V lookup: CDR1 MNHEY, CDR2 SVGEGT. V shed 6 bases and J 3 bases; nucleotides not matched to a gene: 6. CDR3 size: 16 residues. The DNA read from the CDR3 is TGTGCCAGCAGGAGGACTAGCGGGAGGGCCAGCTACGAG. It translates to CASRRTSGRASYE. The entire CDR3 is CASRRTSGRASYEQYF.

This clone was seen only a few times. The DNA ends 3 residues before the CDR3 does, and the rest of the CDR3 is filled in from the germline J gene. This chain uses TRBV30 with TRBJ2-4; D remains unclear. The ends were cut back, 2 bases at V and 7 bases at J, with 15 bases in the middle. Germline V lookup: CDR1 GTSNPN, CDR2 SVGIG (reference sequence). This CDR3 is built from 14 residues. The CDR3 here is CAWSPLRRNNIQYF. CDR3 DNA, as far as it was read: TGTGCCTGGAGTCCCCTCCGCAGAAATAACATT.